The 29 T cell receptor beta chains presented below share a single source sample, sequenced in a study of T-cell reconstitution after alpha-beta-depleted transplantation in children. Preparation of the TCRbeta library involved a method that used unique molecular identifiers. TCRdb reprocessed the PCR reads via MiXCR and lists one record per CDR3 protein. The sample records around 600,000 distinct CDR3 sequences, 23% being singletons. The sample consisted of PBMCs, mostly from graft donor cells, taken 360 days after TCRalphabeta/CD19-depleted stem cell transplant. Every receptor here comes from a boy in the first two years of life who had a stem cell transplant for acute myeloid leukemia, so the T cells may come from the graft donor.

The V call is TRBV4-2, the J call TRBJ1-2; D gene unclear. Germline V gene sequence: CDR1 LGHNA, CDR2 YNFKEQ. The CDR3 contains 15 residues. Trimming removed 0 bases from V and 0 bases from J, with 8 bases in between. The CDR3 spells CASSQEAASNYGYTF. The CDR3 nucleotides read TGTGCCAGCAGCCAAGAGGCAGCCTCTAACTATGGCTACACCTTC.

This chain links TRBV20-1 with TRBJ1-5; no firm D call. Trimming removed 3 bases from V and 0 bases from J, with 9 bases in between. The CDR3 consists of 14 residues. The germline gives CDR1 DFQATT, CDR2 SNEGSKA (reference sequence). The CDR3: CSARFSNSNQPQHF. CDR3 nucleotides: TGCAGTGCTAGGTTCAGTAATAGCAATCAGCCCCAGCATTTT.

This chain links TRBV25-1 with TRBJ1-1; D ambiguous. Trimming pared 7 bases from V and 3 bases from J, leaving 24 bases between. Germline V CDR1 and CDR2: MGHDK, SYGVNS. This CDR3 is 17 amino acids long. The CDR3 is CASNRRGRPLSDTEAFF. Here the CDR3 DNA reads TGTGCCAGCAATCGGAGAGGGAGACCCCTTTCCGACACTGAAGCTTTCTTT.

This clonotype was recorded at least ten times. The V call is TRBV7-9, the J call TRBJ1-2; D remains ambiguous. Trimming took 1 base from V and 4 from J, leaving 10 bases between them. This CDR3 has 14 residues. The germline V gene has CDR1 SEHNR and CDR2 FQNEAQ (reference sequence). CDR3 nucleotide sequence: TGTGCCAGCAGCTTAGAAACTCTTTCCTATGGCTACACCTTC. Protein product: CASSLETLSYGYTF.

This clonotype was recorded many times. The chain is built from TRBV12-3 or TRBV12-4 and TRBJ2-5, with 9 bases matching TRBD1. This CDR3 comprises 15 residues. V lost 6 bases, J lost 5 bases, and 10 bases stayed unmatched. CDR3 loop: CASSIGQGPGETQYF. CDR3 nucleotides: TGTGCCAGCAGCATCGGACAGGGGCCCGGGGAGACCCAGTACTTC.

This clonotype occurred many times. This sequence joins TRBV20-1 and TRBJ2-5; 8 nucleotides agree with TRBD1. Trimming at V came to 6 bases and at J to 2 bases, leaving 5 bases not matched to a gene. From germline, CDR1 is DFQATT and CDR2 SNEGSKA (reference sequence). The CDR3 has 13 amino acids. The CDR3, as DNA: TGCAGTGCGAGGACAGGGTGGCAAGAGACCCAGTACTTC. Encoded protein: CSARTGWQETQYF.

This clonotype was seen only once. V is TRBV7-9 and J is TRBJ1-3, with TRBD1 matching 7 bases. Per germline, CDR1 SEHNR and CDR2 FQNEAQ (reference sequence). Trimming took 4 bases from V and 3 from J; bases not matched to a gene: 9. This CDR3 contains 16 residues. The CDR3 region is CASSSGKTGYGNTIYF. The CDR3 coding sequence is TGTGCCAGCAGCTCGGGAAAGACAGGGTATGGAAACACCATATATTTT.

The rearrangement joins TRBV29-1 to TRBJ1-1, with D uncertain. Germline V gene sequence: CDR1 SQVTM, CDR2 ANQGSEA. V lost 5 bases and J lost 0, with 7 bases in between. The CDR3 is 12 residues long. Here the CDR3 DNA reads TGCAGCGTTTTATCCATGAACACTGAAGCTTTCTTT. This sequence encodes CSVLSMNTEAFF.

In its sample, this clonotype was seen a few times. The chain employs TRBV19 and TRBJ1-1; D not certain. Germline CDR1 reads LNHDA; CDR2 reads SQIVND (reference sequence). V was clipped by 3 bases and J by 1 base, with 6 bases between them. The CDR3 has 13 residues. The CDR3: CASSIGRNTEAFF. In DNA, the CDR3 is TGTGCCAGTAGTATCGGGAGGAACACTGAAGCTTTCTTT. Drawing the rest from reference TRBV19 and TRBJ1-1, the complete variable domain is DGGITQSPKYLFRKEGQNVTLSCEQNLNHDAMYWYRQDPGQGLRLIYYSQIVNDFQKGDIAEGYSVSREKKESFPLTVTSAQKNPTAFYLCASSIGRNTEAFFGQGTRLTVV.

This sequence joins TRBV25-1 and TRBJ2-3, with D possibly matching TRBD1 (6 bases). V lost 4 bases and J lost 4, with 12 bases in between. Germline lookup yields CDR1 MGHDK and CDR2 SYGVNS. The CDR3 is 14 residues long. The CDR3 reads CASSGRGNSDTQYF. As DNA, the CDR3 is TGTGCCAGCAGTGGCAGGGGAAACTCAGATACGCAGTATTTT. The full variable domain, completed using reference TRBV25-1 and TRBJ2-3, is EADIYQTPRYLVIGTGKKITLECSQTMGHDKMYWYQQDPGMELHLIHYSYGVNSTEKGDLSSESTVSRIRTEHFPLTLESARPSHTSQYLCASSGRGNSDTQYFGPGTRLTVL.

The table lists this clonotype with many counts. The chain joins TRBV5-1 to TRBJ2-7, with D perhaps matching TRBD1 (6 bases). CDR1 is SGHRS and CDR2 is YFSETQ in the germline V gene. V was cut by 0 bases and J by 3 bases, with 13 bases left in between. This CDR3 is 15 amino acids long. CDR3 residues: CASSLGTDGLYEQYV. The CDR3 coding sequence is TGCGCCAGCAGCTTGGGGACAGACGGACTCTACGAGCAGTACGTC.

This clonotype was seen ten or more times. The chain employs TRBV30 and TRBJ1-5; D perhaps matches TRBD1 (6 bases). The CDR3 totals 15 residues. Germline V gives CDR1 GTSNPN, CDR2 SVGIG (reference sequence). Trimming left V 4 bases short and J 0 bases short, with 13 bases between. The CDR3 bases are TGTGCCTGGACCACAGGGACCTATAGCAATCAGCCCCAGCATTTT. Its protein product is CAWTTGTYSNQPQHF.

This chain joins TRBV6-5 and TRBJ1-4; the D gene is possibly TRBD1 (5 bases). The CDR3 totals 12 residues. The V end was cut by 5 bases, the J end by 14 bases, with 15 bases between. Germline V gene sequence: CDR1 MNHEY, CDR2 SVGAGI. As DNA, the CDR3 is TGTGCCAGCAGTAGACCGGGGGGATGGCTGTTTTTT. Amino acids: CASSRPGGWLFF.

This chain links TRBV6-1 with TRBJ2-3; unclear D gene. CDR1 is MNHNS, CDR2 SASEGT, per germline. The CDR3 spans 15 residues. Trimming removed 6 bases from V and 1 base from J, with 14 bases in between. As DNA, the CDR3 is TGTGCCAGCAGCATAGACACGGCCCGCACAGATACGCAGTATTTT. Translated: CASSIDTARTDTQYF.

J is TRBJ2-2 and V is TRBV12-3 or TRBV12-4; TRBD1 matches at 7 bases. The CDR3 spans 14 residues. Trimming at V came to 7 bases and at J to 1 base, leaving 3 bases not matched to a gene. CDR3 residues: CASKDRLNTGELFF. CDR3 bases: TGTGCCAGCAAGGACAGGCTGAACACCGGGGAGCTGTTTTTT.

J is TRBJ2-5 and V is TRBV7-2; D possibly corresponds to TRBD1 (6 bases). V shed 5 bases and J shed 4 bases, with 11 bases lying between them. The CDR3 runs to 13 residues. Per germline, CDR1 SGHTA and CDR2 FQGNSA. CDR3 residues: CASSARGPETQYF. The CDR3 bases are TGTGCCAGCAGCGCCAGGGGTCCAGAGACCCAGTACTTC.

V usage is TRBV6-5 and J usage is TRBJ2-2, with D unresolved. Germline CDR1 MNHEY, CDR2 SVGAGI. Between the trimmed V and J ends, which lost 2 bases and 3 bases, there was a span of 7 bases. This CDR3 region has 14 residues. The CDR3 protein is CASSYRDHTGELFF. The CDR3 region has the DNA TGTGCCAGCAGTTACAGGGATCACACCGGGGAGCTGTTTTTT.

This clonotype has a count of ten or more. The rearrangement links TRBV19 to TRBJ2-3, with 7 bases that match TRBD2. Trimming at V came to 5 bases and at J to 2 bases, leaving 13 bases not matched to a gene. Germline V CDR1 and CDR2: LNHDA, SQIVND (reference sequence). The CDR3 runs 17 residues. The CDR3 sequence: CASSPTRLAYPTDTQYF. The CDR3 DNA reads as TGTGCCAGTAGTCCCACCAGACTAGCCTACCCCACAGATACGCAGTATTTT.

The chain recombines TRBV29-1 with TRBJ2-1, with D uncertain. This CDR3 contains 13 residues. Germline V lookup: CDR1 SQVTM, CDR2 ANQGSEA. The V gene lost 7 bases and the J gene lost 8 bases, with 18 bases spanning the gap. CDR3 region: CSGLRALVHEQFF. The DNA for the CDR3 is TGCAGCGGGCTTCGGGCCTTAGTTCATGAGCAGTTCTTC.

The V call is TRBV30, the J call TRBJ1-2; D unresolved. The CDR3 extends over 13 amino acids. Trimming took off 1 base at V and 2 bases at J, with 8 bases between the two ends. The V gene's germline CDR1 is GTSNPN and CDR2 SVGIG (reference sequence). Here the CDR3 reads CAWSGSGNYGYTF. Written as DNA, the CDR3 is TGTGCCTGGAGTGGGTCGGGGAACTATGGCTACACCTTC.

There are a few counts of this clonotype. The chain combines TRBV29-1 with TRBJ1-1, with TRBD1 as a possible D gene (6 bases). CDR1 and CDR2 from the germline V gene are SQVTM and ANQGSEA. Trimming left V 8 bases short and J 1 base short, with 14 bases between. The CDR3 contains 13 residues. In DNA form, the CDR3 reads TGCAGCATTTCGGGACACCCGAACACTGAAGCTTTCTTT. Its translation is CSISGHPNTEAFF.

This clonotype was observed a single time. V and J are TRBV6-1 and TRBJ1-2, with D unclear. Germline V gives CDR1 MNHNS, CDR2 SASEGT. Between the trimmed V and J ends, which lost 6 bases and 6 bases, there was a span of 14 bases. This CDR3 spans 13 amino acids. The CDR3 region is CASSNDGADGYTF. CDR3 sequence (DNA): TGTGCCAGCAGCAACGACGGAGCGGATGGCTACACCTTC.

Points on this clonotype: A much larger clone differs from this one at a single base, so this may be a read error. The rearrangement links TRBV7-2 to TRBJ2-6, with TRBD1 as a possible D gene (5 bases). CDR1 is SGHTA and CDR2 is FQGNSA in the germline V gene. The CDR3 runs 14 residues. For the CDR3, the DNA is TGTGCCAGCAGCCAGGGTCCTGGGGCCAACGTCCTGAATTTC. Amino acids: CASSQGPGANVLNF.

This clonotype has a count of ten or more. This chain uses TRBV7-6 with TRBJ2-2, with D unclear. The length of the CDR3 is 13 residues. Looked up from germline, CDR1 is SGHVS and CDR2 is FNYEAQ. Trimming shortened V by 3 bases and J by 3 bases, and 5 bases separated the two germline ends. CDR3 DNA sequence: TGTGCCAGCAGCTTTCTGGACACCGGGGAGCTGTTTTTT. It is translated as CASSFLDTGELFF. Based on the CDR3 plus reference TRBV7-6 and TRBJ2-2, the full variable domain is GAGVSQSPRYKVTKRGQDVALRCDPISGHVSLYWYRQALGQGPEFLTYFNYEAQQDKSGLPNDRFSAERPEGSISTLTIQRTEQRDSAMYRCASSFLDTGELFFGEGSRLTVL.

This clonotype was picked up a small number of times. This chain connects TRBV20-1 to TRBJ2-5; D tentatively reads TRBD1 or TRBD2 (5 bases each). Germline V lookup: CDR1 DFQATT, CDR2 SNEGSKA (reference sequence). V was pared by 5 bases and J by 0 bases, with 16 bases between. The length of the CDR3 is 15 residues. The CDR3 spells CSAQPGPQYQETQYF. CDR3 sequence (DNA): TGCAGTGCTCAACCGGGACCTCAGTACCAAGAGACCCAGTACTTC.

The genes are TRBV11-2 and TRBJ1-2, with TRBD1 matching over 8 bases. Unmatched junction bases numbered 5, after V lost 5 bases and J lost 0 bases. This CDR3 has 15 amino acids. Germline CDR1 and CDR2: SGHAT and FQNNGV. The CDR3 DNA reads TGTGCCAGCAGCCCCAGACAGGGGACTAACTATGGCTACACCTTC. It specifies CASSPRQGTNYGYTF.

The genes are TRBV12-3 or TRBV12-4 and TRBJ2-2, with D possibly being TRBD1 (6 bases). CDR3 length equals 15 residues. V lost 5 bases to trimming and J lost 5 bases, with 15 bases between them. The CDR3 DNA follows: TGTGCCAGCAGTGGCGTACAGGGAAGGACCGGGGAGCTGTTTTTT. It yields the protein CASSGVQGRTGELFF.

This clonotype has only a few counts. The chain joins TRBV20-1 to TRBJ2-7; tentative D call: TRBD1 (5 bases). The CDR3 spans 13 residues. The ends were cut back, 6 bases at V and 3 bases at J, with 15 bases in the middle. CDR1 and CDR2 (germline): DFQATT, SNEGSKA (reference sequence). Here the CDR3 DNA reads TGCAGTGCAATCGGGCCTAGGGGCTACGAGCAGTACGTC. Protein product: CSAIGPRGYEQYV.

This clonotype was counted only a few times. The V gene is TRBV12-3 or TRBV12-4, the J gene TRBJ2-7; possible D gene TRBD1, 5 bases. The CDR3 is 14 residues long. Trimming stripped 5 bases from V and 3 bases from J, with 14 bases between. The CDR3 loop is CASSRRVFGYEQYF. For the CDR3, the DNA is TGTGCCAGCAGTCGCAGGGTCTTCGGCTACGAGCAGTACTTC.